The clone carrying this T cell receptor beta chain occurred a few times. These data are taken from a study of T-cell memory formation after mild COVID-19. TCRdb redid the calling of the 5' RACE reads with MiXCR, one entry per CDR3 protein. The data hold around 370,000 distinct CDR3 sequences, with approximately 21% observed a single time. The sample comprised PBMCs or a T cell subset sorted from them (not recorded which). The origin of this receptor is an adult woman who had mild COVID-19 (a few samples of this study predate the infection). Cell type and time point are not known.

In DNA form, the CDR3 reads TGTGCCAGCAGCGGTGTGGGGAACAATGAGCAGTTCTTC. It specifies CASSGVGNNEQFF. The rearrangement joins TRBV5-4 to TRBJ2-1; D is unresolved. Germline assignment: CDR1 SGHNT and CDR2 YYREEE (reference sequence). This CDR3 has 13 residues. The germline V and J ends were trimmed by 4 bases and 5 bases, with 10 bases remaining between them.